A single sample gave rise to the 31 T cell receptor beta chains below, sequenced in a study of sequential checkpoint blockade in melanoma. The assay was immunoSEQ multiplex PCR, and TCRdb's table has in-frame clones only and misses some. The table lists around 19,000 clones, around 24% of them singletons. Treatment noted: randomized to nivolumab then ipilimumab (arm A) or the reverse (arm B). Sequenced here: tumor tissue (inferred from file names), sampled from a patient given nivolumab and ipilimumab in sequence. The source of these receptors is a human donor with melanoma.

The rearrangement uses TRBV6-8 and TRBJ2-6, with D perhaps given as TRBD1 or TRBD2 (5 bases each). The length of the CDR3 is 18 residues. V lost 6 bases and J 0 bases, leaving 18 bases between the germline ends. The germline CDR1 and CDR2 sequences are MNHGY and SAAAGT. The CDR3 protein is CASRDTGRWISGANVLTF. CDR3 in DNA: TGTGCCAGCAGGGACACGGGACGGTGGATCTCTGGGGCCAACGTCCTGACTTTC.

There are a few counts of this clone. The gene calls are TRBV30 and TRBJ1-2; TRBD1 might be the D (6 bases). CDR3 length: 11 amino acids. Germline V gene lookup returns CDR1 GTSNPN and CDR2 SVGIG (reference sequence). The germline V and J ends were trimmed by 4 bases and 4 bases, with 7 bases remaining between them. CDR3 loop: CAWTGAYGYTF. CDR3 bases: TGTGCCTGGACAGGGGCCTATGGCTACACCTTC.

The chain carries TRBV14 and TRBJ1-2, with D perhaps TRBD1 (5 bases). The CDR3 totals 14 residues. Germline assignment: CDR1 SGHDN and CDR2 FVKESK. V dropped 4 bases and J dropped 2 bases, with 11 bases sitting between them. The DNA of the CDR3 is TGTGCCAGCAGCCGCCCGGGGCCGAACTATGGCTACACCTTC. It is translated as CASSRPGPNYGYTF.

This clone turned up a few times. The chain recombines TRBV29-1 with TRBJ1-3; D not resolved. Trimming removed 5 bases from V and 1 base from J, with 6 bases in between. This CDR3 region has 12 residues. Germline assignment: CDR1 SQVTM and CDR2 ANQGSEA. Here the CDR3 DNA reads TGCAGCGTTCAAGGTTCTGGAAACACCATATATTTT. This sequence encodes CSVQGSGNTIYF.

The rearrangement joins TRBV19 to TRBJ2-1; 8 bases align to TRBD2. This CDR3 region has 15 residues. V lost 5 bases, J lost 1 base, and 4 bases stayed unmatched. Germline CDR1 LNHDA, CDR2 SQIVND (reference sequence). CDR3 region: CASSDSGTSYNEQFF. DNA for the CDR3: TGTGCCAGTAGTGATAGCGGGACGTCCTACAATGAGCAGTTCTTC.

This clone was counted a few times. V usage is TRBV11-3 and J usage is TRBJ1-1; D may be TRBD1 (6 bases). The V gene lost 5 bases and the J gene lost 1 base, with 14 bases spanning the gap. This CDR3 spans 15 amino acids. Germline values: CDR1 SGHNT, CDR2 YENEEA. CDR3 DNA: TGTGCCAGCAGCCCACTGGGGGGCAAGAACACTGAAGCTTTCTTT. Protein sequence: CASSPLGGKNTEAFF.

For the CDR3, the DNA is TGTGCCAGTAGTATCTTTGGGACACCACTAGCCAAAAACATTCAGTACTTC. Translation gives CASSIFGTPLAKNIQYF. The V gene is TRBV19, the J gene TRBJ2-4; perhaps TRBD1 as D (6 bases). Germline lookup yields CDR1 LNHDA and CDR2 SQIVND (reference sequence). The CDR3 runs 17 residues. V lost 3 bases and J 0 bases, leaving 15 bases between the germline ends.

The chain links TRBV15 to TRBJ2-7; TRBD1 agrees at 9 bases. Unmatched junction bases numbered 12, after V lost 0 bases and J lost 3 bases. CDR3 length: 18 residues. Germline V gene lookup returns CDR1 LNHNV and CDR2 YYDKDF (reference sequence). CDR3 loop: CATSRERGLGQGHYEQYF. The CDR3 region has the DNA TGTGCCACCAGCAGAGAACGGGGTTTGGGACAGGGCCACTACGAGCAGTACTTC.

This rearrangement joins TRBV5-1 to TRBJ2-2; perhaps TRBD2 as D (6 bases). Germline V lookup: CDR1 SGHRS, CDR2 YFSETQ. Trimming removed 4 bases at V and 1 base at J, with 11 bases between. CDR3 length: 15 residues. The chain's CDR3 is CASSEGLLNTGELFF. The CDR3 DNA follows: TGCGCCAGCAGCGAGGGACTTTTGAACACCGGGGAGCTGTTTTTT.

In nucleotides, the CDR3 is TGTGCCAGCAGCCCCCTGGGGTTTGGGCAGTACTTC. As protein: CASSPLGFGQYF. The chain combines TRBV6-8 with TRBJ2-7; D is ambiguous. With 6 bases removed from V and 9 bases from J, the gap between germline ends came to 15 bases. CDR1 MNHGY and CDR2 SAAAGT come from the germline V gene. CDR3 length equals 12 residues.

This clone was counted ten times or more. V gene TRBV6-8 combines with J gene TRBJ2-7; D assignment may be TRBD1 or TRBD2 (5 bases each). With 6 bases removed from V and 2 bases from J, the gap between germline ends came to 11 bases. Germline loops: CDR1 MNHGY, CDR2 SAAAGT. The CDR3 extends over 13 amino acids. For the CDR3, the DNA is TGTGCCAGCAGACGGGACCTACCCTACGAGCAGTACTTC. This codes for CASRRDLPYEQYF.

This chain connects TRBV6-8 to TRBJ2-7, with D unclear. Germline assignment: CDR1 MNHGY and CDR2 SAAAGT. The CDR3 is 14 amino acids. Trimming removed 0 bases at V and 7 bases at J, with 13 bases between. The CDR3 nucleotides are TGTGCCAGCAGTTACTCGAGGTTATCCGTAGAGCAGTACTTC. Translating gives CASSYSRLSVEQYF.

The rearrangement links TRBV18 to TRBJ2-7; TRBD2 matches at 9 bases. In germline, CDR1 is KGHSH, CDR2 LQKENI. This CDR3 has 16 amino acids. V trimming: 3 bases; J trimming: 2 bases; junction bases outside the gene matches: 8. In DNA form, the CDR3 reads TGTGCCAGCTCACCCCGAGCGGGAGGAGAGACCTACGAGCAGTACTTC. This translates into CASSPRAGGETYEQYF. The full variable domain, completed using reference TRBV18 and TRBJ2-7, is NAGVMQNPRHLVRRRGQEARLRCSPMKGHSHVYWYRQLPEEGLKFMVYLQKENIIDESGMPKERFSAEFPKEGPSILRIQQVVRGDSAAYFCASSPRAGGETYEQYFGPGTRLTVT.

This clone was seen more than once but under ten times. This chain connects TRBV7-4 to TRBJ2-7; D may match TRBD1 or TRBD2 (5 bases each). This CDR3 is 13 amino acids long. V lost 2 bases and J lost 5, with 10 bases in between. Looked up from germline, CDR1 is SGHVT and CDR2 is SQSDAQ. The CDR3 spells CASSLIGADEQYF. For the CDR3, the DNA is TGTGCCAGCAGCTTAATCGGGGCGGACGAGCAGTACTTC. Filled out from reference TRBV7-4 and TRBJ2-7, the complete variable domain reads GAGVSQSPRYKVAKRGRDVALRCDSISGHVTLYWYRQTLGQGSEVLTYSQSDAQRDKSGRPSGRFSAERPERSVSTLKIQRTEQGDSAVYLCASSLIGADEQYFGPGTRLTVT.

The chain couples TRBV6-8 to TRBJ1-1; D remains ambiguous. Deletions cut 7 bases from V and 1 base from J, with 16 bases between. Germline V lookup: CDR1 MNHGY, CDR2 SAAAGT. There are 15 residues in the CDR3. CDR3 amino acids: CASTHFGRTNTEAFF. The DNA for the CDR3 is TGTGCCAGCACCCATTTCGGCAGGACGAACACTGAAGCTTTCTTT.

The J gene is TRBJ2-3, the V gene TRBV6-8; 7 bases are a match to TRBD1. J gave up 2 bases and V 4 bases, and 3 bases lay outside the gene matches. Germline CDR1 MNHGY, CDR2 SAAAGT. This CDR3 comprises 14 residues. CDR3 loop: CASSFGTDTDTQYF. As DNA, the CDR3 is TGTGCCAGCAGTTTTGGGACAGACACAGATACGCAGTATTTT.

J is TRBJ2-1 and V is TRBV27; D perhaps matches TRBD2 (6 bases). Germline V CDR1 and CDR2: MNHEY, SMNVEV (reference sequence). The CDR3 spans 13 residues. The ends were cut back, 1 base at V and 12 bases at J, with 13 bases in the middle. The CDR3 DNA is TGTGCCAGCAGTTTATATCGGGGGACGGGGCAGTTCTTC. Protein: CASSLYRGTGQFF.

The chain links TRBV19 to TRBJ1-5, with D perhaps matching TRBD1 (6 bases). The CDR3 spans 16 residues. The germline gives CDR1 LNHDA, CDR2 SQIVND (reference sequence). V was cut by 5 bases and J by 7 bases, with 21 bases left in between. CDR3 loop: CASSPLGQGRDQPQHF. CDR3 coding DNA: TGTGCCAGTAGTCCCCTTGGGCAGGGGAGGGACCAGCCCCAGCATTTT.

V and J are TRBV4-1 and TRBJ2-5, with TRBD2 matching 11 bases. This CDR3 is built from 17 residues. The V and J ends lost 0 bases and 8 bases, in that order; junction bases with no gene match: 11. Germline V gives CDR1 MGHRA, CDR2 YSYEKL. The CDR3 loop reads CASSQDSLAGGFDTQYF. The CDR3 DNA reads TGCGCCAGCAGCCAAGATTCCCTAGCGGGGGGATTTGATACCCAGTACTTC.

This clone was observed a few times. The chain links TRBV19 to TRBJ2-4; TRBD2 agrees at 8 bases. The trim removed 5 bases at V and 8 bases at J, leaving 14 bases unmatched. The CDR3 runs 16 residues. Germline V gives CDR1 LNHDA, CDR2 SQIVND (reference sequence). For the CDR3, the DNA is TGTGCCAGTAGTCGGGTATTAGCGGGGAAAAGGGACATTCAGTACTTC. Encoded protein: CASSRVLAGKRDIQYF.

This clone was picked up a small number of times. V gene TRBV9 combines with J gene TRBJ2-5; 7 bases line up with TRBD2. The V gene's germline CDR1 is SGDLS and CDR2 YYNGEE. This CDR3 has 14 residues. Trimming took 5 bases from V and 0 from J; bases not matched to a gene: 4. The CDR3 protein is CASSEAGNQETQYF. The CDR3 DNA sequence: TGTGCCAGCAGTGAAGCGGGGAACCAAGAGACCCAGTACTTC. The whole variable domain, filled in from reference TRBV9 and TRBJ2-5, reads DSGVTQTPKHLITATGQRVTLRCSPRSGDLSVYWYQQSLDQGLQFLIQYYNGEERAKGNILERFSAQQFPDLHSELNLSSLELGDSALYFCASSEAGNQETQYFGPGTRLLVL.

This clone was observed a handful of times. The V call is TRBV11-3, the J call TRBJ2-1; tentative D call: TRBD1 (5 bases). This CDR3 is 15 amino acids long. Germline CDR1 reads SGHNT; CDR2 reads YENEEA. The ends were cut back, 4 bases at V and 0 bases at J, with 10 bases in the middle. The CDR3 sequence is CASSSGQTSYNEQFF. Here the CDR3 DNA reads TGTGCCAGCAGCTCCGGACAAACCTCCTACAATGAGCAGTTCTTC. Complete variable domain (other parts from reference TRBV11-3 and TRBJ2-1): EAGVVQSPRYKIIEKKQPVAFWCNPISGHNTLYWYLQNLGQGPELLIRYENEEAVDDSQLPKDRFSAERLKGVDSTLKIQPAELGDSAVYLCASSSGQTSYNEQFFGPGTRLTVL.

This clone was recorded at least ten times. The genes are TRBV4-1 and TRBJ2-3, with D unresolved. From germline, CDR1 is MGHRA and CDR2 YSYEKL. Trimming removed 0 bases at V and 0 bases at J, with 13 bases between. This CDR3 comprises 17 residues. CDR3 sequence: CASSQDIRLTSTDTQYF. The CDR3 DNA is TGCGCCAGCAGCCAAGATATACGGTTAACTAGCACAGATACGCAGTATTTT.

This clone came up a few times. Written as DNA, the CDR3 is TGTGCCTGGAGTGTAGGGGGGTCCCTGGGGGGCTACACCTTC. This gives the protein CAWSVGGSLGGYTF. V and J are TRBV30 and TRBJ1-2; tentatively, D is TRBD1 (6 bases). Germline V gene sequence: CDR1 GTSNPN, CDR2 SVGIG (reference sequence). The CDR3 is 14 amino acids. Trimming cost V 0 bases and J 8 bases, with 16 bases left between them.

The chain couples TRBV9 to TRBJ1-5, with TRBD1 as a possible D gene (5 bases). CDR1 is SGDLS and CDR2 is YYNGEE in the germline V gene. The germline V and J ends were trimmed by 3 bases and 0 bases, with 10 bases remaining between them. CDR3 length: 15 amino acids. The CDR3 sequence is CASSAVDSSNQPQHF. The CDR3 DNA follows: TGTGCCAGCAGCGCGGTCGACAGTAGCAATCAGCCCCAGCATTTT.

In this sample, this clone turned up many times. CDR3 residues: CASSLSGDLTDTQYF. CDR3 in DNA: TGTGCCAGCAGCTTAAGCGGGGACCTCACAGATACGCAGTATTTT. The genes are TRBV11-3 and TRBJ2-3, with 7 bases identical to TRBD2. Per the germline V gene, CDR1 is SGHNT and CDR2 is YENEEA. V gave up 2 bases and J gave up 2 bases; unmatched junction bases: 4. The CDR3 loop spans 15 amino acids.

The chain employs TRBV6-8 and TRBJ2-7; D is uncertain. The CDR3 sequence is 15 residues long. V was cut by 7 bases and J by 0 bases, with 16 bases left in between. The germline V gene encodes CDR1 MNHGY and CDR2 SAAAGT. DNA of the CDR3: TGTGCCAGCACCAAGAACGGTGCGAACTCCTACGAGCAGTACTTC. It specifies CASTKNGANSYEQYF.

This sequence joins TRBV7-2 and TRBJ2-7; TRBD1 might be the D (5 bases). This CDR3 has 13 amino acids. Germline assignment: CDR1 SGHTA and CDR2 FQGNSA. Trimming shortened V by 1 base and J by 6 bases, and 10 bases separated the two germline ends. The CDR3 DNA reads TGTGCCAGCAGCTTAGTTCAGGGCTCCGAGCAGTACTTC. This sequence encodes CASSLVQGSEQYF.

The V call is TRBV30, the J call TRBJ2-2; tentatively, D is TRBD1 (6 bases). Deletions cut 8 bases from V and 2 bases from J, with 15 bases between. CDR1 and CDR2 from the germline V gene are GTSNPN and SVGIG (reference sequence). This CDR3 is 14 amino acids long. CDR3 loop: CARQGNINTGELFF. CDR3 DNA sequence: TGTGCCCGGCAGGGGAATATAAACACCGGGGAGCTGTTTTTT.

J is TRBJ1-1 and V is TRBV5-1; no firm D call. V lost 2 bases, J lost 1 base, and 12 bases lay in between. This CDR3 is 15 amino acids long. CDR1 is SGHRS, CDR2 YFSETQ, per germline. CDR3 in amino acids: CASSFDSASNTEAFF. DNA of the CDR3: TGCGCCAGCAGCTTTGATTCCGCTTCGAACACTGAAGCTTTCTTT. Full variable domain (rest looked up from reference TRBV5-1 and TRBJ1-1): KAGVTQTPRYLIKTRGQQVTLSCSPISGHRSVSWYQQTPGQGLQFLFEYFSETQRNKGNFPGRFSGRQFSNSRSEMNVSTLELGDSALYLCASSFDSASNTEAFFGQGTRLTVV.

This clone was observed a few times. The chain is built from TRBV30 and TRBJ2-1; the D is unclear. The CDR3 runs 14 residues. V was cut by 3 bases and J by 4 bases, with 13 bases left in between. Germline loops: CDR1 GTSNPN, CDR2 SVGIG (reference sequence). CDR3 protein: CAWSRPDRYNEQFF. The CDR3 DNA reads TGTGCCTGGAGCCGACCCGACCGATACAATGAGCAGTTCTTC. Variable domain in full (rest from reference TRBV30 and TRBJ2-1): SQTIHQWPATLVQPVGSPLSLECTVEGTSNPNLYWYRQAAGRGLQLLFYSVGIGQISSEVPQNLSASRPQDRQFILSSKKLLLSDSGFYLCAWSRPDRYNEQFFGPGTRLTVL.